One and the same sample provided the 27 T cell receptor beta chains below, sequenced in a study of radiotherapy plus CTLA-4 blockade in lung cancer. Sequenced by immunoSEQ multiplex PCR; TCRdb stores in-frame clones only, minus some. The sample lists about 88,000 clones; about three quarters were seen once. The input for sequencing was peripheral blood, taken from a patient treated with radiotherapy plus ipilimumab. These TCRs come from a human donor with non-small cell lung cancer that progressed on radiotherapy plus ipilimumab.

V usage is TRBV9 and J usage is TRBJ2-3; D uncertain. Trimming removed 0 bases from V and 2 bases from J, with 10 bases in between. The CDR3 is 15 residues long. Germline CDR1 and CDR2: SGDLS and YYNGEE. Written as DNA, the CDR3 is TGTGCCAGCAGCGTAGGGTCTCCTGACACAGATACGCAGTATTTT. This gives the protein CASSVGSPDTDTQYF. Variable domain in full (rest from reference TRBV9 and TRBJ2-3): DSGVTQTPKHLITATGQRVTLRCSPRSGDLSVYWYQQSLDQGLQFLIQYYNGEERAKGNILERFSAQQFPDLHSELNLSSLELGDSALYFCASSVGSPDTDTQYFGPGTRLTVL.

This chain joins TRBV18 and TRBJ2-7; D is possibly TRBD1 or TRBD2 (6 bases each). The V end lost 0 bases, the J end lost 4 bases, and 10 bases lay between the germline ends. The length of the CDR3 is 14 residues. Germline values: CDR1 KGHSH, CDR2 LQKENI. The CDR3 here is CASSPPGGRYEQYF. Written as DNA, the CDR3 is TGTGCCAGCTCACCACCGGGGGGCAGGTACGAGCAGTACTTC. Drawing the rest from reference TRBV18 and TRBJ2-7, the complete variable domain is NAGVMQNPRHLVRRRGQEARLRCSPMKGHSHVYWYRQLPEEGLKFMVYLQKENIIDESGMPKERFSAEFPKEGPSILRIQQVVRGDSAAYFCASSPPGGRYEQYFGPGTRLTVT.

The V gene is TRBV4-3, the J gene TRBJ1-5, with D possibly TRBD1 on 5 matching bases. CDR3 length: 15 residues. V shed 0 bases and J shed 9 bases, with 15 bases lying between them. Germline V gene sequence: CDR1 LGHNA, CDR2 YSLEER. This CDR3 reads CASSQDYAGDRPQHF. The CDR3 DNA reads as TGCGCCAGCAGCCAAGATTACGCGGGGGATAGGCCCCAGCATTTT.

J is TRBJ1-2 and V is TRBV30; TRBD1 aligns across 11 bases. Germline-derived CDR1 and CDR2 are GTSNPN and SVGIG (reference sequence). This CDR3 contains 12 residues. V lost 5 bases to trimming and J lost 7 bases; unmatched junction nucleotides: 3. The CDR3 bases are TGTGCCTGGGGACAGGGGGCTGGTGGCTACACCTTC. It yields the protein CAWGQGAGGYTF.

The gene calls are TRBV28 and TRBJ2-7, with a weak D call TRBD1 (6 bases). V was cut by 6 bases and J by 1 base, with 10 bases left in between. Germline V CDR1 and CDR2: MDHEN, SYDVKM. This CDR3 is built from 13 residues. In nucleotides, the CDR3 is TGTGCCAGCAGAGAACAGGGTTCCTACGAGCAGTACTTC. Its translation: CASREQGSYEQYF.

The chain uses TRBV7-7 and TRBJ1-3; D perhaps matches TRBD1 (6 bases). Germline CDR1 is SSHAT and CDR2 is FNYEAQ (reference sequence). This CDR3 spans 15 amino acids. V was pared by 4 bases and J by 4 bases, with 14 bases between. The CDR3 here is CASSSDSGGGNTIYF. The CDR3 DNA sequence: TGTGCCAGCAGCTCGGACAGTGGAGGAGGAAACACCATATATTTT.

This clone was seen more than once but under ten times. This chain's CDR3 is CASSLRIGQLTEAFF. The CDR3 nucleotides read TGTGCCAGCAGCTTGAGGATCGGGCAATTGACTGAAGCTTTCTTT. This chain links TRBV5-6 with TRBJ1-1, with D unresolved. Per the germline V gene, CDR1 is SGHDT and CDR2 is YYEEEE. This CDR3 spans 15 amino acids. With 1 base removed from V and 5 bases from J, the gap between germline ends came to 15 bases.

This chain connects TRBV6-5 to TRBJ2-7, with a tentative D call TRBD2 (6 bases). The CDR3 length is 14 residues. Trimming took 6 bases from V and 3 from J, leaving 15 bases between them. Germline CDR1 and CDR2: MNHEY and SVGAGI. CDR3 nucleotide sequence: TGTGCCAGCAGATCTGGCGGGAACTTCTACGAGCAGTACTTC. Protein product: CASRSGGNFYEQYF.

The CDR3 loop reads CASGPQSLETEAFF. CDR3 nucleotide sequence: TGCGCCAGCGGGCCACAGAGTCTTGAGACTGAAGCTTTCTTT. This chain uses TRBV5-1 with TRBJ1-1; D unclear. CDR1 is SGHRS, CDR2 YFSETQ, per germline. The V end was cut by 7 bases, the J end by 5 bases, with 18 bases between. The CDR3 loop spans 14 amino acids.

This clone has a handful of counts. The V and J genes are TRBV6-1 and TRBJ1-1; D might be TRBD1 (5 bases). CDR1 MNHNS and CDR2 SASEGT come from the germline V gene. The CDR3 runs to 15 residues. The V gene lost 2 bases and the J gene lost 3 bases, with 13 bases spanning the gap. CDR3 region: CASSERGSLYTEAFF. The CDR3 nucleotides read TGTGCCAGCAGTGAACGGGGCAGCCTATACACTGAAGCTTTCTTT.

The genes are TRBV18 and TRBJ2-1; no clear D. Trimming stripped 6 bases from V and 2 bases from J, with 14 bases between. This CDR3 region has 15 residues. Germline V gives CDR1 KGHSH, CDR2 LQKENI. The CDR3 DNA is TGTGCCAGCTCCGGAAGGCACACTGCCTACAATGAGCAGTTCTTC. This codes for CASSGRHTAYNEQFF.

This clone was detected only a few times. V and J are TRBV19 and TRBJ1-2; D is possibly TRBD1 (5 bases). Germline assignment: CDR1 LNHDA and CDR2 SQIVND (reference sequence). CDR3 length equals 15 residues. The V end lost 3 bases, the J end lost 2 bases, and 13 bases lay between the germline ends. The CDR3 is CASSIPTEQNYGYTF. The CDR3 bases are TGTGCCAGTAGTATTCCGACAGAACAAAACTATGGCTACACCTTC.

The count of this clone is one. The rearrangement links TRBV4-2 to TRBJ1-2; 10 bases fit TRBD1. This CDR3 comprises 16 residues. The junction had 8 bases not matched to a gene; V was cut back by 3 bases and J by 4 bases. Germline values: CDR1 LGHNA, CDR2 YNFKEQ. The CDR3 DNA reads as TGTGCCAGCAGCCAGGAGTGGAGGACAGGGGGCTATGGCTACACCTTC. Its translation is CASSQEWRTGGYGYTF.

The chain recombines TRBV18 with TRBJ2-3, with TRBD1 identical over 12 bases. CDR1 and CDR2 from the germline V gene are KGHSH and LQKENI. This CDR3 is 15 amino acids long. V lost 4 bases and J lost 3; bases outside the gene matches: 2. The chain's CDR3 is CASSRDRGRTDTQYF. The CDR3 nucleotides are TGTGCCAGCTCACGGGACAGGGGGCGAACAGATACGCAGTATTTT.

The chain couples TRBV28 to TRBJ2-1, with TRBD2 matching over 9 bases. In germline, CDR1 is MDHEN, CDR2 SYDVKM. The V and J ends lost 7 bases and 8 bases, in that order; junction bases with no gene match: 15. This CDR3 spans 16 amino acids. The CDR3 DNA sequence: TGTGCCAGCACCTCTCGTCTAGCGGGACGCAGCGATGAGCAGTTCTTC. It specifies CASTSRLAGRSDEQFF.

CDR3 loop: CASSLGGRAWETQYF. The DNA for the CDR3 is TGTGCCAGCAGTTTAGGAGGGAGGGCCTGGGAGACCCAGTACTTC. The genes are TRBV27 and TRBJ2-5; TRBD2 matches at 7 bases. Germline CDR1 and CDR2: MNHEY and SMNVEV (reference sequence). The length of the CDR3 is 15 residues. V lost 2 bases and J lost 5; bases outside the gene matches: 8.

The chain employs TRBV5-1 and TRBJ2-1; tentative D call: TRBD2 (6 bases). Trimming pared 1 base from V and 5 bases from J, leaving 16 bases between. Germline CDR1 SGHRS, CDR2 YFSETQ. The CDR3 is 16 residues long. Written as DNA, the CDR3 is TGCGCCAGCAGCTTGTCCCGGGACTCCTTTGACAATGAGCAGTTCTTC. Translating it yields CASSLSRDSFDNEQFF. Combining the CDR3 with reference TRBV5-1 and TRBJ2-1 gives the whole variable domain KAGVTQTPRYLIKTRGQQVTLSCSPISGHRSVSWYQQTPGQGLQFLFEYFSETQRNKGNFPGRFSGRQFSNSRSEMNVSTLELGDSALYLCASSLSRDSFDNEQFFGPGTRLTVL.

The chain employs TRBV5-6 and TRBJ1-1; D is uncertain. Trimming stripped 0 bases from V and 1 base from J, with 13 bases between. Looked up from germline, CDR1 is SGHDT and CDR2 is YYEEEE. This CDR3 spans 16 amino acids. CDR3 sequence reads: CASSLVAVSANTEAFF. CDR3 DNA sequence: TGTGCCAGCAGCTTGGTCGCAGTATCGGCGAACACTGAAGCTTTCTTT.

The chain recombines TRBV19 with TRBJ2-5; 11 bases fit TRBD2. The V gene end was trimmed by 0 bases and the J gene end by 5 bases; junction bases not matched to a gene: 2. The CDR3 length is 15 residues. The germline V gene encodes CDR1 LNHDA and CDR2 SQIVND (reference sequence). DNA for the CDR3: TGTGCCAGTAGTATAGAACTAGCGGGGGATGAGACCCAGTACTTC. Amino acids: CASSIELAGDETQYF.

The V call is TRBV15, the J call TRBJ2-3; D possibly corresponds to TRBD1 (6 bases). V was pared by 0 bases and J by 4 bases, with 14 bases between. This CDR3 contains 16 residues. CDR1 LNHNV and CDR2 YYDKDF come from the germline V gene (reference sequence). The chain's CDR3 is CATSREGGSGADTQYF. The CDR3 DNA reads as TGTGCCACCAGCAGAGAAGGGGGATCAGGGGCAGATACGCAGTATTTT.

The chain carries TRBV10-3 and TRBJ2-1, with D hard to call. CDR1 and CDR2 from the germline V gene are ENHRY and SYGVKD. The length of the CDR3 is 13 residues. The ends were cut back, 5 bases at V and 5 bases at J, with 10 bases in the middle. The chain's CDR3 is CAISTEGHNEQFF. CDR3 nucleotides: TGTGCCATCAGTACAGAAGGCCACAATGAGCAGTTCTTC.

The chain has TRBV7-6 and TRBJ2-1; 8 bases map to TRBD2. The CDR3 spans 14 residues. J was trimmed by 4 bases and V by 5 bases; bases with no gene match: 4. Germline CDR1 and CDR2: SGHVS and FNYEAQ. CDR3 residues: CASSSSGTYNEQFF. DNA of the CDR3: TGTGCCAGCAGCAGTAGCGGGACTTACAATGAGCAGTTCTTC.

The V call is TRBV29-1, the J call TRBJ2-5; 9 positions agree with TRBD2. The CDR3 sequence is 14 residues long. The J segment lost 5 bases and the V segment lost 1 base, leaving 5 bases of the junction unmatched. Germline CDR1 is SQVTM and CDR2 is ANQGSEA. The CDR3 protein is CSVEVAGGGETQYF. As DNA, the CDR3 is TGCAGCGTTGAAGTGGCGGGAGGGGGGGAGACCCAGTACTTC.

Only a few counts were recorded for this clone. A read error is likely here: a far larger clone is one base away. This chain joins TRBV27 and TRBJ2-7, with D uncertain. V was trimmed by 0 bases and J by 6 bases, leaving 15 bases between them. The CDR3 runs 15 residues. In germline, CDR1 is MNHEY, CDR2 SMNVEV (reference sequence). The CDR3 bases are TGTGCCAGCAGTTTATCGATGGGCAGTCCCTCCGAGCAGTACTTC. It encodes CASSLSMGSPSEQYF.

J is TRBJ1-5 and V is TRBV6-5, with a weak D call TRBD1 (5 bases). Trimming took off 0 bases at V and 4 bases at J, with 7 bases between the two ends. The CDR3 is made up of 14 amino acids. Germline V gives CDR1 MNHEY, CDR2 SVGAGI. The CDR3 region has the DNA TGTGCCAGCAGTTACTCTGGGGGGAATCAGCCCCAGCATTTT. This gives the protein CASSYSGGNQPQHF.

The V gene is TRBV6-1, the J gene TRBJ1-2; no firm D call. Germline CDR1 is MNHNS and CDR2 is SASEGT. CDR3 length equals 15 residues. V was pared by 7 bases and J by 3 bases, with 18 bases between. CDR3 sequence (DNA): TGTGCCAGCACCCCCTTGGCGGCAGACGACTATGGCTACACCTTC. This codes for CASTPLAADDYGYTF.

The rearrangement uses TRBV2 and TRBJ2-7, with D possibly matching TRBD2 (7 bases). Germline CDR1 reads SNHLY; CDR2 reads FYNNEI. The V end was cut by 1 base, the J end by 6 bases, with 13 bases between. This CDR3 is built from 14 residues. The CDR3 coding sequence is TGTGCCAGCAGTGAAGTGCAGGGGAGGGGCGAGCAGTACTTC. As protein: CASSEVQGRGEQYF.